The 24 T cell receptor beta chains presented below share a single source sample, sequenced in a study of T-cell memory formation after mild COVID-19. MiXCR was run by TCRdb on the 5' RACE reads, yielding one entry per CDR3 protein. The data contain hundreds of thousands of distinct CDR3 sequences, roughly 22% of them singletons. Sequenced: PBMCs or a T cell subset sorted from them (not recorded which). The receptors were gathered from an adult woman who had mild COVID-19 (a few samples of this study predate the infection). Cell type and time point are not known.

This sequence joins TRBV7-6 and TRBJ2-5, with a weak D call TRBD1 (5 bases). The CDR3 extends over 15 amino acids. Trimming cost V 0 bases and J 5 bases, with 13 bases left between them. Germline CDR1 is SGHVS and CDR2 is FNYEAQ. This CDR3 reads CASSLAQGSRETQYF. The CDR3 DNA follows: TGTGCCAGCAGCTTAGCGCAGGGCAGCCGGGAGACCCAGTACTTC.

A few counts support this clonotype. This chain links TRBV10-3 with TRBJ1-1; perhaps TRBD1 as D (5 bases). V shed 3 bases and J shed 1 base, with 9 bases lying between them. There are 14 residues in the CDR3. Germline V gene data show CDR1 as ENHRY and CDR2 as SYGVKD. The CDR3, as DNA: TGTGCCATCAGTGATCAGGGAACGAACACTGAAGCTTTCTTT. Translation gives CAISDQGTNTEAFF.

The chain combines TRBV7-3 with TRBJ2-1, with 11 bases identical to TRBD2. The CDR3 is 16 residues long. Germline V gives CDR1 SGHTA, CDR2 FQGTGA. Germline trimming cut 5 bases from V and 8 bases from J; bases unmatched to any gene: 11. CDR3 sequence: CASSSYLAGGMDEQFF. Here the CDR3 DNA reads TGTGCCAGCAGCAGCTACCTAGCGGGAGGAATGGATGAGCAGTTCTTC.

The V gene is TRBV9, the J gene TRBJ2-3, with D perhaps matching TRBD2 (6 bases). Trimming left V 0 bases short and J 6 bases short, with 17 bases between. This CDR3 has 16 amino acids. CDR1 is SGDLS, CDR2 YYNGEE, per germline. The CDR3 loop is CASSVAILAGPDTQYF. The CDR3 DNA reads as TGTGCCAGCAGCGTAGCAATACTAGCTGGCCCGGATACGCAGTATTTT.

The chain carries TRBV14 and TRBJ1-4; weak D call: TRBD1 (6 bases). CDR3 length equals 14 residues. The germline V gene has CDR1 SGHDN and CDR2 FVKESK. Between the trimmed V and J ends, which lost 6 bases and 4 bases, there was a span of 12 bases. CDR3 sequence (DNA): TGTGCCAGCAGTAGGACAGCCCATAATGAAAAACTGTTTTTT. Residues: CASSRTAHNEKLFF. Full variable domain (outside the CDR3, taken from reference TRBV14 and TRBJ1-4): EAGVTQFPSHSVIEKGQTVTLRCDPISGHDNLYWYRRVMGKEIKFLLHFVKESKQDESGMPNNRFLAERTGGTYSTLKVQPAELEDSGVYFCASSRTAHNEKLFFGSGTQLSVL.

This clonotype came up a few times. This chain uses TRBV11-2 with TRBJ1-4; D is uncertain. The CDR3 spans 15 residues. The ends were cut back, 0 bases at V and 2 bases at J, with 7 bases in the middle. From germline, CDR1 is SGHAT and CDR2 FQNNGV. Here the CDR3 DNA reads TGTGCCAGCAGCTTAGATAGTTCGACTAATGAAAAACTGTTTTTT. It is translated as CASSLDSSTNEKLFF.

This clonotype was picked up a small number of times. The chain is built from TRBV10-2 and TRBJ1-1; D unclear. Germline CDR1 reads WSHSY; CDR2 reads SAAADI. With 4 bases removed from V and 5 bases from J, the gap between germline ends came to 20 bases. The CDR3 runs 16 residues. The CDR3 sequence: CASSVVALIRYTEAFF. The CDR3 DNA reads TGCGCCAGCAGTGTAGTCGCTCTAATCAGGTATACTGAAGCTTTCTTT.

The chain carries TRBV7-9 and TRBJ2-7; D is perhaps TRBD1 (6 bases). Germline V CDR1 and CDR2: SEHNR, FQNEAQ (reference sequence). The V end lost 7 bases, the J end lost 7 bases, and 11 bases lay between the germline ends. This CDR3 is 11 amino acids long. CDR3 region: CASTEGTEQYF. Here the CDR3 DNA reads TGTGCCAGCACTGAGGGGACAGAGCAGTACTTC.

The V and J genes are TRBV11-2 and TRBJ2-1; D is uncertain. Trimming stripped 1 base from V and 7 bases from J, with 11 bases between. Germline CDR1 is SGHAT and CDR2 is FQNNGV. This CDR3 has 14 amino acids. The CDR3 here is CASSLGAVINEQFF. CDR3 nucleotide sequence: TGTGCCAGCAGCTTAGGGGCTGTCATTAATGAGCAGTTCTTC. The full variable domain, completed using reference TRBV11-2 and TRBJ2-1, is EAGVAQSPRYKIIEKRQSVAFWCNPISGHATLYWYQQILGQGPKLLIQFQNNGVVDDSQLPKDRFSAERLKGVDSTLKIQPAKLEDSAVYLCASSLGAVINEQFFGPGTRLTVL.

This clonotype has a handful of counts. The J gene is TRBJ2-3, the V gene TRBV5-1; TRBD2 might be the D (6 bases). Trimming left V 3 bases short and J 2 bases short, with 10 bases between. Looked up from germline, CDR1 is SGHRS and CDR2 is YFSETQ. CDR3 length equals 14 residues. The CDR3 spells CASSWVAVTDTQYF. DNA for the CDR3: TGCGCCAGCAGCTGGGTAGCGGTCACAGATACGCAGTATTTT.

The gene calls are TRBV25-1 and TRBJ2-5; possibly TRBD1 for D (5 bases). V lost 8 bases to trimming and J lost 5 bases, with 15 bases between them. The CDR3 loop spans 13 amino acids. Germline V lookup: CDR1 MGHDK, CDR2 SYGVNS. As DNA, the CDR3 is TGTGCCAGCGGTGGGGCCTTATCGGAGACCCAGTACTTC. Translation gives CASGGALSETQYF.

For the CDR3, the DNA is TGCAGCGTTGATTCTGCGGGAGCCTCCTCCTTCCTCGATGAGCAGTTCTTC. It translates to CSVDSAGASSFLDEQFF. The chain links TRBV29-1 to TRBJ2-1; 7 bases agree with TRBD2. The CDR3 runs to 17 residues. V lost 3 bases and J lost 8; bases outside the gene matches: 19. CDR1 and CDR2 (germline): SQVTM, ANQGSEA.

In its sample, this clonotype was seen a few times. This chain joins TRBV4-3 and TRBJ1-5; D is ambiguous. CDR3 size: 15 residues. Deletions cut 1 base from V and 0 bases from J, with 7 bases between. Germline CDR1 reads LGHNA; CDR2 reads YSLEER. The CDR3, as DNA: TGCGCCAGCAGCCAAGGGGGAAATAGCAATCAGCCCCAGCATTTT. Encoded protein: CASSQGGNSNQPQHF.

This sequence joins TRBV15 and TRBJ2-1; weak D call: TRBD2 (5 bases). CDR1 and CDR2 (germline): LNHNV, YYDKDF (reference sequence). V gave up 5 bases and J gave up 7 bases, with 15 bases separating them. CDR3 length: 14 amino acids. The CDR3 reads CATSGELGVNEQFF. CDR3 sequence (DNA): TGTGCCACCAGCGGGGAACTAGGAGTGAATGAGCAGTTCTTC.

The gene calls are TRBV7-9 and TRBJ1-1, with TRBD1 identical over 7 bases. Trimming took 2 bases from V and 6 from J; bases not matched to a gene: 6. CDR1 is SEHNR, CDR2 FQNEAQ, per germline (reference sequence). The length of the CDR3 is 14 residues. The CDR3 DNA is TGTGCCAGCAGCTTAACAGGGGCGAAGGCTGAAGCTTTCTTT. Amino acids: CASSLTGAKAEAFF.

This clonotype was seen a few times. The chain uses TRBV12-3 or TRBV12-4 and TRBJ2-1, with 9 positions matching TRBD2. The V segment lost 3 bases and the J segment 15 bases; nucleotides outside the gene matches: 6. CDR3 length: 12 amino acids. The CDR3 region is CASSLGGRAGFF. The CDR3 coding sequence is TGTGCCAGCAGTTTGGGCGGGAGGGCCGGGTTCTTC.

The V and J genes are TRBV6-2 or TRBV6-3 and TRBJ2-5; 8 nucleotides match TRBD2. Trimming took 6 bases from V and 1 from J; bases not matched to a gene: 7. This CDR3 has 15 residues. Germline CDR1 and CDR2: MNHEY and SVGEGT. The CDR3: CASRSSGSRQETQYF. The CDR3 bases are TGTGCCAGCAGATCCAGCGGGAGTCGCCAAGAGACCCAGTACTTC.

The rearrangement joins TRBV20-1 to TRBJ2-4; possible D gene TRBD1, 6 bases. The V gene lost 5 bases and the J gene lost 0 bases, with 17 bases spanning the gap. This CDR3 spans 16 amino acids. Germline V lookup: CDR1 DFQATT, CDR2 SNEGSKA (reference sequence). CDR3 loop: CSADRDTILAKNIQYF. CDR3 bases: TGCAGTGCTGACCGGGACACCATTTTAGCCAAAAACATTCAGTACTTC.

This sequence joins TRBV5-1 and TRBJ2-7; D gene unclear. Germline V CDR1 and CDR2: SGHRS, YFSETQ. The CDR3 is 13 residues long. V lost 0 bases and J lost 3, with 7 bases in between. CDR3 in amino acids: CASSLGGGYEQYV. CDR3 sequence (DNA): TGCGCCAGCAGCTTGGGTGGCGGCTACGAGCAGTACGTC.

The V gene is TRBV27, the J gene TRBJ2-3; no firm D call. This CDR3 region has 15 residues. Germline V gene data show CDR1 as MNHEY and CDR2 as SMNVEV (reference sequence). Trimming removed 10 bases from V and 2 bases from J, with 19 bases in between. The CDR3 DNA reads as TGTGCCACCTCGATGGGGATAAGCGCCACAGATACGCAGTATTTT. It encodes CATSMGISATDTQYF.

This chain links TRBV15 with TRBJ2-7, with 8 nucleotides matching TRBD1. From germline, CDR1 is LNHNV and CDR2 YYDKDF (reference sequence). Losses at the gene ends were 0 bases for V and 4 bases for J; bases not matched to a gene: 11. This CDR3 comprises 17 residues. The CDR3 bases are TGTGCCACCAGCAGAGATGGTCAGGGGGCGGATTCGTACGAGCAGTACTTC. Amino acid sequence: CATSRDGQGADSYEQYF.

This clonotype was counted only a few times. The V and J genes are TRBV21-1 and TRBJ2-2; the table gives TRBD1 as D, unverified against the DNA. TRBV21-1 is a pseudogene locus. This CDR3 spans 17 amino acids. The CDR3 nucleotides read TGTGCCAGCAGCAAAGATGCTCGACAGGGCCCGAGGGGGGAGCTGTTTTTT. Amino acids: CASSKDARQGPRGELFF.

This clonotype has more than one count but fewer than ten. In DNA, the CDR3 is TGCGCCAGCAGCTTTGCTCAGGGGTTAACCTACGAGCAGTACTTC. This translates into CASSFAQGLTYEQYF. The chain uses TRBV5-1 and TRBJ2-7, with D perhaps matching TRBD1 (6 bases). Germline assignment: CDR1 SGHRS and CDR2 YFSETQ. With 2 bases removed from V and 2 bases from J, the gap between germline ends came to 14 bases. The CDR3 length is 15 residues. The full variable domain, rest sourced from reference TRBV5-1 and TRBJ2-7, is KAGVTQTPRYLIKTRGQQVTLSCSPISGHRSVSWYQQTPGQGLQFLFEYFSETQRNKGNFPGRFSGRQFSNSRSEMNVSTLELGDSALYLCASSFAQGLTYEQYFGPGTRLTVT.

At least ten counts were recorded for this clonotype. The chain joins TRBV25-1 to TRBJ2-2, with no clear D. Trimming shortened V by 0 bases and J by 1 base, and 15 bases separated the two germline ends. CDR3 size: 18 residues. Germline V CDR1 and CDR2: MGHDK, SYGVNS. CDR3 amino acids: CASSEYGREARNTGELFF. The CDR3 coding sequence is TGTGCCAGCAGTGAATATGGTAGGGAAGCGCGGAACACCGGGGAGCTGTTTTTT.